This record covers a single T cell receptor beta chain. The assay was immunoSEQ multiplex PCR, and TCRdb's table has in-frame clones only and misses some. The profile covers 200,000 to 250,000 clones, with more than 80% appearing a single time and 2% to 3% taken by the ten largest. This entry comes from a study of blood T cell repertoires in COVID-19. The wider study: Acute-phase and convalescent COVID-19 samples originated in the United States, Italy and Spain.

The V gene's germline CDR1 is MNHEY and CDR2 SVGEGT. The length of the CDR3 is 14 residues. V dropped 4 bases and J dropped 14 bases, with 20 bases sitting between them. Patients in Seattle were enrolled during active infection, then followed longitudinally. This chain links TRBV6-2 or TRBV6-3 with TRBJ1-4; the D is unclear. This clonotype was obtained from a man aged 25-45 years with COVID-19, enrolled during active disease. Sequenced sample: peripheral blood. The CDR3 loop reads CASSFTSPGIMLFF. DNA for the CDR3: TGTGCCAGCAGTTTCACATCTCCGGGAATTATGCTGTTTTTT.